A single sample is the source of the 16 T cell receptor beta chains below, sequenced in a study of blood T cell repertoires in COVID-19. Here immunoSEQ multiplex PCR was the method, and the copy in TCRdb shows in-frame clones only, minus some. The table has about 80,000 clones, about 72% seen once; the top ten hold 16%. The material sequenced was peripheral blood. All receptors derive from a man between 70 and 80 years old with active or convalescent COVID-19.

The chain couples TRBV27 to TRBJ1-1, with D possibly matching TRBD1 (5 bases). V was cut by 4 bases and J by 9 bases, with 12 bases left in between. The CDR3 is made up of 12 amino acids. CDR1 is MNHEY, CDR2 SMNVEV, per germline (reference sequence). The CDR3 region has the DNA TGTGCCAGCAGTTCGGGGGGGGGACAAGCTTTCTTT. Translating it yields CASSSGGGQAFF.

This clone was picked up a small number of times. The V and J genes are TRBV5-1 and TRBJ2-5; TRBD2 matches at 10 bases. The CDR3 sequence is 15 residues long. Germline trimming cut 4 bases from V and 5 bases from J; bases unmatched to any gene: 8. Germline V gene data show CDR1 as SGHRS and CDR2 as YFSETQ. CDR3 in amino acids: CASSAERGGFETQYF. DNA for the CDR3: TGCGCCAGCAGCGCAGAGCGGGGGGGCTTTGAGACCCAGTACTTC.

This chain joins TRBV7-9 and TRBJ1-2; TRBD1 agrees at 7 bases. This CDR3 contains 13 residues. Germline CDR1 is SEHNR and CDR2 is FQNEAQ (reference sequence). The V segment lost 6 bases and the J segment 6 bases; nucleotides outside the gene matches: 7. CDR3 in amino acids: CASSLDRADGYTF. CDR3 in DNA: TGTGCCAGCAGTCTTGACAGGGCAGATGGCTACACCTTC.

This rearrangement joins TRBV28 to TRBJ1-5; 7 bases are a match to TRBD1. The germline CDR1 and CDR2 sequences are MDHEN and SYDVKM. Germline trimming cut 8 bases from V and 5 bases from J; bases unmatched to any gene: 9. The CDR3 sequence is 14 residues long. CDR3 nucleotide sequence: TGTGCCAGCCGGTTCGACAGGGCTGATCAGCCCCAGCATTTT. It codes for CASRFDRADQPQHF.

This sequence joins TRBV30 and TRBJ2-5; no clear D gene. V lost 0 bases, J lost 1 base, and 9 bases lay in between. This CDR3 has 14 residues. The V gene's germline CDR1 is GTSNPN and CDR2 SVGIG (reference sequence). CDR3: CAWSVQTSQETQYF. Here the CDR3 DNA reads TGTGCCTGGAGTGTACAGACCTCCCAAGAGACCCAGTACTTC.

The chain's CDR3 is CASSARRAGEETQYF. As DNA, the CDR3 is TGTGCCAGCAGCGCCCGTCGGGCGGGGGAAGAGACCCAGTACTTC. This chain links TRBV6-5 with TRBJ2-5, with TRBD2 matching over 7 bases. Germline-derived CDR1 and CDR2 are MNHEY and SVGAGI. The trim removed 6 bases at V and 3 bases at J, leaving 10 bases unmatched. The CDR3 covers 15 residues.

This chain joins TRBV4-2 and TRBJ2-3; D possibly corresponds to TRBD2 (6 bases). V lost 0 bases and J lost 5, with 15 bases in between. Looked up from germline, CDR1 is LGHNA and CDR2 is YNFKEQ. The CDR3 is 16 amino acids. CDR3 sequence (DNA): TGTGCCAGCAGCCAAGAGGTGCGGGGTGAAGGAGATACGCAGTATTTT. It specifies CASSQEVRGEGDTQYF.

The genes are TRBV27 and TRBJ2-7, with 9 bases lining up with TRBD1. The germline CDR1 and CDR2 sequences are MNHEY and SMNVEV (reference sequence). The CDR3 is 15 residues long. V was pared by 3 bases and J by 4 bases, with 7 bases of the junction left unmatched. The CDR3 is CASSFGGTGSYEQYF. The CDR3 coding sequence is TGTGCCAGCAGTTTTGGAGGGACAGGGTCGTACGAGCAGTACTTC.

In its sample, this clone was seen a few times. The gene calls are TRBV9 and TRBJ1-2; possible D gene TRBD1, 5 bases. The V gene's germline CDR1 is SGDLS and CDR2 YYNGEE. Trimming took 4 bases from V and 5 from J, leaving 24 bases between them. The CDR3 sequence is 17 residues long. CDR3 amino acids: CASSLRGPTEGLYGYTF. CDR3 nucleotides: TGTGCCAGCAGCCTGCGGGGACCCACCGAGGGCCTTTATGGCTACACCTTC.

This chain's CDR3 is CASSYDRNSPLHF. The CDR3 DNA is TGTGCCAGCAGTTACGACAGGAATTCACCCCTCCACTTT. The chain recombines TRBV6-2 or TRBV6-3 with TRBJ1-6; the D gene is possibly TRBD1 (6 bases). V lost 2 bases to trimming and J lost 7 bases, with 6 bases between them. The CDR3 runs 13 residues. CDR1 MNHEY and CDR2 SVGEGT come from the germline V gene.

The chain carries TRBV5-1 and TRBJ1-2; 9 bases fit TRBD1. CDR3 length: 14 residues. Trimming at V came to 0 bases and at J to 7 bases, leaving 4 bases not matched to a gene. Germline CDR1 SGHRS, CDR2 YFSETQ. CDR3 sequence reads: CASSLAGQGVGYTF. In nucleotides, the CDR3 is TGCGCCAGCAGCTTGGCGGGACAGGGTGTTGGCTACACCTTC.

With respect to this clone: The germline gene is not matched at one end of the junction; a read error may be the cause. The chain joins TRBV20-1 to TRBJ1-6; D not resolved. The germline V gene encodes CDR1 DFQATT and CDR2 SNEGSKA (reference sequence). The CDR3 contains 11 residues. The CDR3 reads CSARDLTAGVF. The CDR3 DNA reads as TGCAGTGCTAGAGATCTAACCGCCGGAGTTTTC.

This chain uses TRBV6-2 or TRBV6-3 with TRBJ1-5, with TRBD1 as a possible D gene (6 bases). This CDR3 has 13 residues. V shed 5 bases and J shed 3 bases, with 8 bases lying between them. CDR1 and CDR2 from the germline V gene are MNHEY and SVGEGT. The DNA for the CDR3 is TGTGCCAGCAGTGACAGGTACAATCAGCCCCAGCATTTT. It is translated as CASSDRYNQPQHF.

This sequence joins TRBV10-3 and TRBJ1-3; 7 bases align to TRBD1. The V gene's germline CDR1 is ENHRY and CDR2 SYGVKD. The length of the CDR3 is 15 residues. V gave up 9 bases and J gave up 4 bases; unmatched junction bases: 12. The CDR3 nucleotides read TGTGCCATTGCACCGGGACAGCTTGTGGGAAACACCATATATTTT. Translation gives CAIAPGQLVGNTIYF.

The V gene is TRBV27, the J gene TRBJ2-3, with 11 positions matching TRBD2. Germline V gene lookup returns CDR1 MNHEY and CDR2 SMNVEV (reference sequence). CDR3 length: 17 residues. The V segment lost 3 bases and the J segment 1 base; nucleotides outside the gene matches: 6. The CDR3 DNA is TGTGCCAGCAGTTTCCTAGCGGGGGGCCGGGGCACAGATACGCAGTATTTT. Translation: CASSFLAGGRGTDTQYF.

This rearrangement joins TRBV11-2 to TRBJ2-7, with 8 bases lining up with TRBD1. CDR1 is SGHAT, CDR2 FQNNGV, per germline. This CDR3 comprises 18 residues. Trimming at V came to 5 bases and at J to 2 bases, leaving 17 bases not matched to a gene. CDR3 in amino acids: CASSIQGTAGTGTYEQYF. CDR3 nucleotide sequence: TGTGCCAGCAGCATACAGGGGACCGCCGGGACAGGCACCTACGAGCAGTACTTC. Filled out from reference TRBV11-2 and TRBJ2-7, the complete variable domain reads EAGVAQSPRYKIIEKRQSVAFWCNPISGHATLYWYQQILGQGPKLLIQFQNNGVVDDSQLPKDRFSAERLKGVDSTLKIQPAKLEDSAVYLCASSIQGTAGTGTYEQYFGPGTRLTVT.